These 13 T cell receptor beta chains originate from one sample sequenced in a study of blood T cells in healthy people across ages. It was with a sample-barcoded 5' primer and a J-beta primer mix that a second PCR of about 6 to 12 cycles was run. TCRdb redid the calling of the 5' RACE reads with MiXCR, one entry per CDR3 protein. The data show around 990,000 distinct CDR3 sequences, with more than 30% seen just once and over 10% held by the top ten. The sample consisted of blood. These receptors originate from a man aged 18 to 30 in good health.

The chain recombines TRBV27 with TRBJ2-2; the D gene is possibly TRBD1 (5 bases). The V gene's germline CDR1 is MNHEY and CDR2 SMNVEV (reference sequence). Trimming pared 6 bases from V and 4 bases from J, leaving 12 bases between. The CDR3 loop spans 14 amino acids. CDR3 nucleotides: TGTGCCAGCAGAAAGGGGCAGTTCACCGGGGAGCTGTTTTTT. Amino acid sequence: CASRKGQFTGELFF.

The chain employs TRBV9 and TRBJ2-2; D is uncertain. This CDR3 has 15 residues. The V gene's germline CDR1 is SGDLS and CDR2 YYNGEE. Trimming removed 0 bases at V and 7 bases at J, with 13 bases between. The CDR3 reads CASSVGSSGVGELFF. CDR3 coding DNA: TGTGCCAGCAGCGTAGGGAGTAGTGGTGTCGGGGAGCTGTTTTTT. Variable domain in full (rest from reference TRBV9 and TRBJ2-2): DSGVTQTPKHLITATGQRVTLRCSPRSGDLSVYWYQQSLDQGLQFLIQYYNGEERAKGNILERFSAQQFPDLHSELNLSSLELGDSALYFCASSVGSSGVGELFFGEGSRLTVL.

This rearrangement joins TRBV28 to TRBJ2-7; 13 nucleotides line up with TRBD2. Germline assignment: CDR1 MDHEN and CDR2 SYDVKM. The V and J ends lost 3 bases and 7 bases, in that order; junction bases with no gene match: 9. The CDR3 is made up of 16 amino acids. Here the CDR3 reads CASSLRTSGGNNEQYF. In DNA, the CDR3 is TGTGCCAGCAGTTTGCGGACTAGCGGGGGAAACAATGAGCAGTACTTC.

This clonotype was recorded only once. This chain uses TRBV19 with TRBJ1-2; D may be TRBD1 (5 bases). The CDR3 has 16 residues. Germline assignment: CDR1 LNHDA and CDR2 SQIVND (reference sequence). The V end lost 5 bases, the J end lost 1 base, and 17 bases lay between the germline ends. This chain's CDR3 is CASSPPRDRINYGYTF. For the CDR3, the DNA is TGTGCCAGTAGTCCGCCCCGGGACCGAATTAACTATGGCTACACCTTC.

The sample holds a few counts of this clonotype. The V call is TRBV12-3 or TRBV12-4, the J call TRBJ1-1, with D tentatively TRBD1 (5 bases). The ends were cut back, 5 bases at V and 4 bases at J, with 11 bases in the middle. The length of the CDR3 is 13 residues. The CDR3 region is CASSATDFTEAFF. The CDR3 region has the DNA TGTGCCAGCAGTGCGACAGATTTCACTGAAGCTTTCTTT.

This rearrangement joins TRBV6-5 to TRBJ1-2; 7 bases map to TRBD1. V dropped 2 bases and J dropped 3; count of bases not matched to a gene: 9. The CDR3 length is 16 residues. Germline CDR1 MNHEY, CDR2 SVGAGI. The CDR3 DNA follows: TGTGCCAGCAGTTACACAGCGACAGGGCCACACTATGGCTACACCTTC. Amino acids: CASSYTATGPHYGYTF.

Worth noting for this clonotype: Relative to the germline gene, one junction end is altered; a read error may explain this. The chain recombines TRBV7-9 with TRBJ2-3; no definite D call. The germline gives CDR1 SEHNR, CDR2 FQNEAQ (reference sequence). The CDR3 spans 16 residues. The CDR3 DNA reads TGTGCCAGCAGCCCGCGGACGACCGCCAGCACAGAGACGCAGTATTTT. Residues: CASSPRTTASTETQYF.

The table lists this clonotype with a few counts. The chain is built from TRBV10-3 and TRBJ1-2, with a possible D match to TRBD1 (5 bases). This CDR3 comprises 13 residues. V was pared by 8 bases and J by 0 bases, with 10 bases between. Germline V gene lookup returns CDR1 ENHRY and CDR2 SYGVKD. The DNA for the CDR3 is TGTGCCATCGCCACAGGCGCTAACTATGGCTACACCTTC. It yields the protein CAIATGANYGYTF.

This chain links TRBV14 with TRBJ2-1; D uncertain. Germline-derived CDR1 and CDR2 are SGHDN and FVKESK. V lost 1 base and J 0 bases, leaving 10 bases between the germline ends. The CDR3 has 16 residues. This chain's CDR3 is CASSQVRTSSYNEQFF. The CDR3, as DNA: TGTGCCAGCAGCCAAGTCAGGACGAGCTCCTACAATGAGCAGTTCTTC.

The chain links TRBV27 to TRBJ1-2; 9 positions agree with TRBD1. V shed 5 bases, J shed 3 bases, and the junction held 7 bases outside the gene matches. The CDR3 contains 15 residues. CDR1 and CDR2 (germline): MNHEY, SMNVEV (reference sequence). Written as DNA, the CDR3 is TGTGCCAGCAGTCCCGGGACAGGGCCCTACTATGGCTACACCTTC. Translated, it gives CASSPGTGPYYGYTF.

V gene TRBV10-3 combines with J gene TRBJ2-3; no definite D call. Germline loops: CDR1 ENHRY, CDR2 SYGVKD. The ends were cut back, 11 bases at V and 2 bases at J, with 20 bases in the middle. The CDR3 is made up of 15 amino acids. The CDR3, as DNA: TGTGCCTCAGTCCAGCGCCACACCCCCACAGATACGCAGTATTTT. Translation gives CASVQRHTPTDTQYF.

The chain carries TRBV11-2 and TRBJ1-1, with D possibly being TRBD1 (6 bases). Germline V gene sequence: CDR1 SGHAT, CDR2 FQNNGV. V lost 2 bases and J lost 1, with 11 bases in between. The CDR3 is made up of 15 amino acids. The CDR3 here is CASSLNPGANTEAFF. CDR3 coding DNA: TGTGCCAGCAGCTTAAACCCGGGGGCGAACACTGAAGCTTTCTTT.

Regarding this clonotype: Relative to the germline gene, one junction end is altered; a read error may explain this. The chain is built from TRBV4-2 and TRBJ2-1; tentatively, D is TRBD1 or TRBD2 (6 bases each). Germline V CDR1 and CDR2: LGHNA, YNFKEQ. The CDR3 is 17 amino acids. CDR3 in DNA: TGTCCCAGCAGCCAAGAGCGGTGGGGGGCCTCCTACAATGAGCAGTTCTTC. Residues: CPSSQERWGASYNEQFF.